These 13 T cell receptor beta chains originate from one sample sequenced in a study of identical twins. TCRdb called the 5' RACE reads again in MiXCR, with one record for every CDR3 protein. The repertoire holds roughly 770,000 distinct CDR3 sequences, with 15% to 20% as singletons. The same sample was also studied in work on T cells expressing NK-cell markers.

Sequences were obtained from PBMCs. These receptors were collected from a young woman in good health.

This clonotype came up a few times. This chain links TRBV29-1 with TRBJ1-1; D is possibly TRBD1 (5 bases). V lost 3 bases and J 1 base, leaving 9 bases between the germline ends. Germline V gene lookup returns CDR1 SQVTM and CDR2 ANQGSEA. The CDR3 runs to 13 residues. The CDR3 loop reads CSVERGENTEAFF. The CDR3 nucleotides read TGCAGCGTTGAGAGGGGAGAGAACACTGAAGCTTTCTTT.

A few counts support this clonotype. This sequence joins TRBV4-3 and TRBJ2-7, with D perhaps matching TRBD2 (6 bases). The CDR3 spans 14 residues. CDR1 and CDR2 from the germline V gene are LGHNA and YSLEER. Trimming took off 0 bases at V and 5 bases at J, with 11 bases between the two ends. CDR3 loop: CASSQDRERDEQYF. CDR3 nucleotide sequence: TGCGCCAGCAGCCAAGACAGGGAGCGGGACGAGCAGTACTTC.

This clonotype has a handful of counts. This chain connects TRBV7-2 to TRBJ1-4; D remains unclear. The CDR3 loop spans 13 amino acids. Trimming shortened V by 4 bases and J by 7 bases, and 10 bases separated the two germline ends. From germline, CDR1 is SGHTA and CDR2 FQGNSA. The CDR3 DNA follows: TGTGCCAGCAGCTCAAAGAGCGGTGAAAAACTGTTTTTT. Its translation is CASSSKSGEKLFF.

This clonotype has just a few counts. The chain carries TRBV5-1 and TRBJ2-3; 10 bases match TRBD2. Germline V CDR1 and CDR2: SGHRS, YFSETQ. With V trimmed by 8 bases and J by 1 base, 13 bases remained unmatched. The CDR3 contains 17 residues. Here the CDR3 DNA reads TGCGCCAGTCGGTCACTAGCGGGGCCACGTGGCACAGATACGCAGTATTTT. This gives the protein CASRSLAGPRGTDTQYF.

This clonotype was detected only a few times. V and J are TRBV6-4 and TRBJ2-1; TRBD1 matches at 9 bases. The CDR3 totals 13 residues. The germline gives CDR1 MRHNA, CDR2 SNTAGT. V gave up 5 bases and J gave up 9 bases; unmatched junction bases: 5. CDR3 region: CASSPWTGVEQFF. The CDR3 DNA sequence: TGTGCCAGCAGTCCGTGGACAGGGGTTGAGCAGTTCTTC.

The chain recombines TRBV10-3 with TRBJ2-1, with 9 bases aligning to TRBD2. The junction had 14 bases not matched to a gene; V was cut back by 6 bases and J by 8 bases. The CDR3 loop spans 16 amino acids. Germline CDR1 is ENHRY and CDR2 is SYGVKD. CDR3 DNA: TGTGCCATCAGCAATTTTAGCGGGAGTGGGTTGGATGAGCAGTTCTTC. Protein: CAISNFSGSGLDEQFF.

CDR3 coding DNA: TGTGCCAGCAGCGGACAGGGAATGAACACTGAAGCTTTCTTT. Translation gives CASSGQGMNTEAFF. The rearrangement uses TRBV12-3 or TRBV12-4 and TRBJ1-1; 8 nucleotides align to TRBD1. The CDR3 totals 14 residues. V shed 6 bases and J 0 bases; nucleotides not matched to a gene: 3.

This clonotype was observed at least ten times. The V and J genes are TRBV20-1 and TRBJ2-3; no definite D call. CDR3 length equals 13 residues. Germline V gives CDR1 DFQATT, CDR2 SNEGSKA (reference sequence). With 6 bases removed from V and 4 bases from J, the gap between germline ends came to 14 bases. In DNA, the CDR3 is TGCAGTGCGTCCGCGCCCAGCCCAGATACGCAGTATTTT. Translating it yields CSASAPSPDTQYF.

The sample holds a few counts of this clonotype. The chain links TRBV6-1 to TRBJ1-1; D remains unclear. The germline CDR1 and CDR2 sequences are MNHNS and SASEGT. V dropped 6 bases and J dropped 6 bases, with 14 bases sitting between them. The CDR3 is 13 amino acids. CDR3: CASSPQVDAEAFF. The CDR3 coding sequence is TGTGCCAGCAGCCCTCAGGTGGACGCTGAAGCTTTCTTT.

CDR3 loop: CSATETGGLRNEQYF. DNA of the CDR3: TGCAGTGCTACTGAGACCGGGGGGCTCAGGAACGAGCAGTACTTC. V is TRBV20-1 and J is TRBJ2-7, with D perhaps matching TRBD2 (7 bases). This CDR3 has 15 residues. V lost 4 bases and J lost 5, with 21 bases in between. Germline V lookup: CDR1 DFQATT, CDR2 SNEGSKA (reference sequence).

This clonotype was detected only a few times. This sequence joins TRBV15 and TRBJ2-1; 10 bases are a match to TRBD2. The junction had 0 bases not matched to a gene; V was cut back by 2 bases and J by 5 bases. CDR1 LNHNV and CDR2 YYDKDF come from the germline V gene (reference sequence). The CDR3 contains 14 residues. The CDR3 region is CATSRLAGDNEQFF. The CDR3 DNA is TGTGCCACCAGCAGACTAGCGGGGGACAATGAGCAGTTCTTC.

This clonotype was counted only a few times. CDR3 DNA sequence: TGCAGTGCTAGATACCGGGGACGCTCGACCGGGGAGCTGTTTTTT. Translating gives CSARYRGRSTGELFF. The chain recombines TRBV20-1 with TRBJ2-2; D tentatively fits TRBD1 or TRBD2 (5 bases each). V shed 2 bases and J shed 5 bases, with 15 bases lying between them. Germline V gene lookup returns CDR1 DFQATT and CDR2 SNEGSKA (reference sequence). The CDR3 contains 15 residues.

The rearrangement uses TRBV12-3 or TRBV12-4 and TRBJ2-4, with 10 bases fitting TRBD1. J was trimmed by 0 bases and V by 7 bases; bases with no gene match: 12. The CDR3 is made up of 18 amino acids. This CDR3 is CASTWDRGPTLAKNIQYF. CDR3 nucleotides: TGTGCCAGCACCTGGGACAGGGGACCCACTTTAGCCAAAAACATTCAGTACTTC.